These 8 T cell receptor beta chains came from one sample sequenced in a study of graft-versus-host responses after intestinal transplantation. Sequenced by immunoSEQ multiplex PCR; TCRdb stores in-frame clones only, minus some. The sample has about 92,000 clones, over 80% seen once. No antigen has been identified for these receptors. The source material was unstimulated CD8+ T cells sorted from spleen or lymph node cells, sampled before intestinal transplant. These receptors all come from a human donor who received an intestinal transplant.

CDR3 sequence: CASSLRAPGLAGDEQYF. CDR3 in DNA: TGCGCCAGCAGCCTCCGAGCCCCGGGACTAGCGGGAGACGAGCAGTACTTC. The rearrangement uses TRBV5-1 and TRBJ2-7; 14 bases are shared with TRBD2. There are 17 residues in the CDR3. The germline gives CDR1 SGHRS, CDR2 YFSETQ. V shed 4 bases and J 5 bases; nucleotides not matched to a gene: 11. The variable domain in full, completed from reference TRBV5-1 and TRBJ2-7, reads KAGVTQTPRYLIKTRGQQVTLSCSPISGHRSVSWYQQTPGQGLQFLFEYFSETQRNKGNFPGRFSGRQFSNSRSEMNVSTLELGDSALYLCASSLRAPGLAGDEQYFGPGTRLTVT.

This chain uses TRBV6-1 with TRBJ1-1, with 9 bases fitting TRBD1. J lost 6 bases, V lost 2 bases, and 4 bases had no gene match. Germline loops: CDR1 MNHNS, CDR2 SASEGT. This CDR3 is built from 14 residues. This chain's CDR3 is CASSERQGGAEAFF. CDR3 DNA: TGTGCCAGCAGTGAACGACAGGGGGGCGCTGAAGCTTTCTTT.

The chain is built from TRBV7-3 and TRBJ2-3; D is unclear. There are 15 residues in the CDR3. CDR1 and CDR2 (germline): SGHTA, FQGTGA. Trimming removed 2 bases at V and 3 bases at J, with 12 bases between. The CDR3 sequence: CASSLGRAGTDTQYF. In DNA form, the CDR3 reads TGTGCCAGCAGCTTAGGCCGGGCCGGGACAGATACGCAGTATTTT. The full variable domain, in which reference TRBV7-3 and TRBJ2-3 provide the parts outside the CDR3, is GAGVSQTPSNKVTEKGKYVELRCDPISGHTALYWYRQSLGQGPEFLIYFQGTGAADDSGLPNDRFFAVRPEGSVSTLKIQRTERGDSAVYLCASSLGRAGTDTQYFGPGTRLTVL.

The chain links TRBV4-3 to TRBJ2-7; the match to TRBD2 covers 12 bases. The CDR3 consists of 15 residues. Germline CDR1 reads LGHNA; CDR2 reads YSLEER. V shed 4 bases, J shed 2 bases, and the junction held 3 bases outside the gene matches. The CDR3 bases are TGCGCCAGCAGCCCGACTAGCGGGAGTACCTACGAGCAGTACTTC. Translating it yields CASSPTSGSTYEQYF.

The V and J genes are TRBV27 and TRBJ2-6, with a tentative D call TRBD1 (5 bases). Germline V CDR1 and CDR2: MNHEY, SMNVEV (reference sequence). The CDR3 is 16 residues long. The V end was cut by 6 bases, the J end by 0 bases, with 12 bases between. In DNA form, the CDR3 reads TGTGCCAGCAGAAAAGGGGCCGTCTCTGGGGCCAACGTCCTGACTTTC. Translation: CASRKGAVSGANVLTF.

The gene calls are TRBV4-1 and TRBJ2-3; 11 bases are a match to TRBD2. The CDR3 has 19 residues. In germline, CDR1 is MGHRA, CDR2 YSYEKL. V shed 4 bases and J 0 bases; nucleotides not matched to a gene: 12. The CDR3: CASSRRTLTSGGSTDTQYF. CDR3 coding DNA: TGCGCCAGCAGCCGTCGGACCTTAACTAGCGGGGGTAGCACAGATACGCAGTATTTT.

For the CDR3, the DNA is TGTGCCAGCAGCTTAGCAGGGAACCCCTGGGAGACCCAGTACTTC. Its translation is CASSLAGNPWETQYF. The chain employs TRBV5-6 and TRBJ2-5; possibly TRBD1 for D (5 bases). Deletions cut 2 bases from V and 5 bases from J, with 16 bases between. From germline, CDR1 is SGHDT and CDR2 YYEEEE. The CDR3 is 15 residues long.

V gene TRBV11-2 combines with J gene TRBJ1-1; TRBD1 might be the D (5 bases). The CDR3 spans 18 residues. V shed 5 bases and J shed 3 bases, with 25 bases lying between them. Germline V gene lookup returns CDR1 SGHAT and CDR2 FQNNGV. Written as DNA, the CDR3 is TGTGCCAGCAGCCCCTCTAGGAGGGGAAAGGGAAGTGACACTGAAGCTTTCTTT. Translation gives CASSPSRRGKGSDTEAFF. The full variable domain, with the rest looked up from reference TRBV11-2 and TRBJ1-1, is EAGVAQSPRYKIIEKRQSVAFWCNPISGHATLYWYQQILGQGPKLLIQFQNNGVVDDSQLPKDRFSAERLKGVDSTLKIQPAKLEDSAVYLCASSPSRRGKGSDTEAFFGQGTRLTVV.